Described below is a single T cell receptor beta chain sequence and its context. This sample stems from a study of human T cells and chemical hapten exposure. Study details: Each patient's scalp received weekly diphenylcyclopropenone throughout the roughly 25-week study.

TCRdb used MiXCR to reprocess the RACE reads, holding one entry per CDR3 protein. In the table there are just under 350,000 distinct CDR3 sequences, 5.5% to 8% of which are singletons. Trimming removed 2 bases at V and 6 bases at J, with 4 bases between. CDR1 KGHDR and CDR2 SFDVKD come from the germline V gene. This CDR3 contains 12 residues. Time point here: patch test 1, 2 weeks after DPC sensitization. Specified treatment: therapeutic diphenylcyclopropenone sensitization with weekly scalp DPC. Total RNA extraction was carried out from unfractionated whole blood. The genes are TRBV24-1 and TRBJ2-4, with D hard to call. This TCR derives from a woman aged 18-35 years with alopecia areata. Some clones in this sample may be carry-over from other donors' samples. The specimen comprised whole blood, sampled in connection with sensitization to the hapten diphenylcyclopropenone (DPC). The CDR3 DNA reads as TGTGCCACCAGTGATTCAAGAAACATTCAGTACTTC. This codes for CATSDSRNIQYF.